One T cell receptor beta chain is described in this entry. The data are from a study of healthy donors' naive CD4 and CD8 T cells. Starting from 450 to 550 ng of total RNA, TCR libraries were made with linear amplification. Using its own MiXCR run on the reads, TCRdb lists one record per CDR3 protein. The sample yields approximately 180,000 distinct CDR3 sequences, under 85% seen once. V lost 5 bases, J lost 6 bases, and 10 bases stayed unmatched. CDR3 size: 14 residues. Germline CDR1 MNHEY, CDR2 SVGAGI. Sequencing was done on a sample of naive CD4+ and CD8+ T cells sorted from blood, pooled from several donors. This clonotype was obtained from a pool of human donors in good health; the sample pools cells from several healthy donors. The rearrangement joins TRBV6-5 to TRBJ2-7, with TRBD1 matching over 7 bases. CDR3: CASSASRGGGEQYF. CDR3 sequence (DNA): TGTGCCAGCAGTGCCTCGAGAGGGGGCGGCGAGCAGTACTTC.